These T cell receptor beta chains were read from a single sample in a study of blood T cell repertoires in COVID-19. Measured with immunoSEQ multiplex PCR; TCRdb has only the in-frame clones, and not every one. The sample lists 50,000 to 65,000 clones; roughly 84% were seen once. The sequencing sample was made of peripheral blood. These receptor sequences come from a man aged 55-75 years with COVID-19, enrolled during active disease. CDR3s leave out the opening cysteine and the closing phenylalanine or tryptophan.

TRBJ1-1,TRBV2,ASRDRGPEAF
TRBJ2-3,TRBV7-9,ASSLRSVEREFTKDTQY
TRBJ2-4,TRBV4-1,ASSHPGLAGGPDKNIQY
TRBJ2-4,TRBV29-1,SVEPGHEAKNIQY
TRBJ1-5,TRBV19,ASSILSATDSNNQPQH
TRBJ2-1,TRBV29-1,SGSRLQGVSSVQF
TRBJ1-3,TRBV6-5,ASSYSYSLSGNTIY
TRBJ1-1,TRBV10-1,ASSVNMNTEAF
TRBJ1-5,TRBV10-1,ASRADRYSNQPQH
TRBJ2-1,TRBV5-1,ASSLNSPSRDEQF
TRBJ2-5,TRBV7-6,ASSFRFLSVAPPDRGETQY
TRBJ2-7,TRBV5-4,ASSSTTSGGTYEQY
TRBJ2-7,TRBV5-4,ASSLRRDRFLGRREQY
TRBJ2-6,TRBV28,ASRRERVQDLNVLT
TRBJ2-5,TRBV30,AWSVWRGPSQETQY
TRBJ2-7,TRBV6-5,ASSYSSVYEQY
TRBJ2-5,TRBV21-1,ASSKALPISSKSQLETQY
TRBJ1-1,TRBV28,ASSLYSGGEAF
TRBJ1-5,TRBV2,ASRPGTGGFSNQPQH
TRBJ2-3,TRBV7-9,ASSFGEVTDTQY
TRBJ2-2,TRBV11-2,ASSLGVPRAGELF
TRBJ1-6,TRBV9,ASSEGQVNSPLH
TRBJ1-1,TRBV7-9,ASSFLTEAF
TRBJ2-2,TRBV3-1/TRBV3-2,ASSRQVHRSGTGELF
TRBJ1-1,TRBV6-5,ASRAEGTRLEAF